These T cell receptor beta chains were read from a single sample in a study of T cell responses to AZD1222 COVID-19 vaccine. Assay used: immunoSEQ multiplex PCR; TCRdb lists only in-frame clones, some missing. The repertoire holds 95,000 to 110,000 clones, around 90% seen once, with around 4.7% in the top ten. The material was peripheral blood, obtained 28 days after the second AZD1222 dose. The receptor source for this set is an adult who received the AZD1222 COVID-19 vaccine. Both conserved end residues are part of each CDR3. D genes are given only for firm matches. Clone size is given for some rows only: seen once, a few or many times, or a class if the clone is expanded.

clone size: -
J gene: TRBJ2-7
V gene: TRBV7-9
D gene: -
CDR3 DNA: TGTGCCAGCAGCTTAGGCAGAGACGAGCAGTACTTC
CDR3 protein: CASSLGRDEQYF

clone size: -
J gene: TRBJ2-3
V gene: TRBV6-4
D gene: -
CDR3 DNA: TGTGCCAGCAGTGTCCGGGACACCCTCACAGATACGCAGTATTTT
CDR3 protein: CASSVRDTLTDTQYF

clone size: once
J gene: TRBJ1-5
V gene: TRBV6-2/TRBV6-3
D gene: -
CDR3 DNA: TGTGCCAGCAGTTCCGGGGGCGGCAATCAGCCCCAGCATTTT
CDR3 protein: CASSSGGGNQPQHF

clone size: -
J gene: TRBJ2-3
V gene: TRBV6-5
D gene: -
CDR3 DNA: TGTGCCAGCAGCAGGGACTCTGGCACAGATACGCAGTATTTT
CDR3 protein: CASSRDSGTDTQYF

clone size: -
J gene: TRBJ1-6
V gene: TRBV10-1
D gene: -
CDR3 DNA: TGCGCCAGCAGTGGGCCATTAAGGTCTGACTATAATTCACCCCTCCACTTT
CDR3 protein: CASSGPLRSDYNSPLHF

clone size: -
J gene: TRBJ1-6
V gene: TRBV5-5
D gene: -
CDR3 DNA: TGTGCCAGCAGCTCGGGCCTTACCGGGTATTCACCCCTCCACTTT
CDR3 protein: CASSSGLTGYSPLHF

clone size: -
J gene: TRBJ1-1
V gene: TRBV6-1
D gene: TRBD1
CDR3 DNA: TGTGCCAGCAGTGAAGTGCCGACAGGGGCTACTGAAGCTTTCTTT
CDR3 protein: CASSEVPTGATEAFF

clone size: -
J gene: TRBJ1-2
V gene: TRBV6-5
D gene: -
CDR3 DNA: TGTGCCAGCAGTTACATGAGATCCCCCTTCGATGGCTACACCTTC
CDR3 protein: CASSYMRSPFDGYTF

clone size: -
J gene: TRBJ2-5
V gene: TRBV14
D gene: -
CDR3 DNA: TGTGCCAGCAGCCAAAGTGCTGGGGTTGGGGAAGAGACCCAGTACTTC
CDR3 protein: CASSQSAGVGEETQYF

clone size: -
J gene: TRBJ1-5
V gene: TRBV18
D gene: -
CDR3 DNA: TGTGCCAGCTCTACGACAGGAGATAGCAATCAGCCCCAGCATTTT
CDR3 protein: CASSTTGDSNQPQHF

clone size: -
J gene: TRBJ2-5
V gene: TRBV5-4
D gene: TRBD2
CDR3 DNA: TGTGCCAGCAGCGGGACTAGCGGGGGCCAAGAGACCCAGTACTTC
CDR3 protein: CASSGTSGGQETQYF

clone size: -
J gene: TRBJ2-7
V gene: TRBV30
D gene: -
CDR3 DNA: TGTGCCTGGAGTAGGGGGGGGAACGAGCAGTACTTC
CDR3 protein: CAWSRGGNEQYF

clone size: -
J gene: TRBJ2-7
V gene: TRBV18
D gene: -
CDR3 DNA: TGTGCCAGCTCACCAGCGGGGACCTACGAGCAGTACTTC
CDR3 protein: CASSPAGTYEQYF

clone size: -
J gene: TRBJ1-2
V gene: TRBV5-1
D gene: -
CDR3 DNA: TGCGCCAGCAGCTTGGATCGGGTGAACTATGGCTACACCTTC
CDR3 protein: CASSLDRVNYGYTF

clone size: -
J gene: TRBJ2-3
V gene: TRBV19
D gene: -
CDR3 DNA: TGTGCCAGTAGTAAACACCCGGGTCACCCGTTTTCGGATACGCAGTATTTT
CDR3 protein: CASSKHPGHPFSDTQYF

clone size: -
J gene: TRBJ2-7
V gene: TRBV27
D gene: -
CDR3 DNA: TGTGCCAGCAGTGATCTCTCGGGGGCTACGTACGAGCAGTACTTC
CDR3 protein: CASSDLSGATYEQYF

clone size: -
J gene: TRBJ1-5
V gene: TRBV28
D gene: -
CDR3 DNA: TGTGCCAGCAGTCGTCCAGGGGACGGGCAGCCCCAGCATTTT
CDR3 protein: CASSRPGDGQPQHF

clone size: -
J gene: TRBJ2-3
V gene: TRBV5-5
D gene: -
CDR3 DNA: TGTGCCAGCAGCCCCCTCGGTTCTGCAGATACGCAGTATTTT
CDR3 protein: CASSPLGSADTQYF

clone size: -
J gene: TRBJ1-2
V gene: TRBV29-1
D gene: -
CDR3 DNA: TGCAGCGTTTCGGAGAACTATGGCTACACCTTC
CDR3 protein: CSVSENYGYTF

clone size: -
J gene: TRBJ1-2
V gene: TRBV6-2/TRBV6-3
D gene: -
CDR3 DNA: TGTGCCAGCAGTTACTCGGCAGGGGTTGGTGGCTACACCTTC
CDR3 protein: CASSYSAGVGGYTF

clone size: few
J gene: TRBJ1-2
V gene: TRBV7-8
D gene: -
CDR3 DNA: TGTGCCAGCAGCTTAGCTAGGCCAGGGTTGGTTAACTATGGCTACACCTTC
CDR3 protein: CASSLARPGLVNYGYTF

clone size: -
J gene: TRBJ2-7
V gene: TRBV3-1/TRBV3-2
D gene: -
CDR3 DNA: TGTGCCAGCAGCCCAGGGAGCTACGAGCAGTACTTC
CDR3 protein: CASSPGSYEQYF

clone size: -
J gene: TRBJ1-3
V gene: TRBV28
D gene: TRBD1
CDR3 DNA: TGTGCCAGCAGTAGGACAGGGGCCACCTCTGGAAACACCATATATTTT
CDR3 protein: CASSRTGATSGNTIYF

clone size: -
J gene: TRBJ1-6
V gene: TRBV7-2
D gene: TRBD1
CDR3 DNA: TGTGCCAGCAGCTTAGCGACAGGGGTTGAGAGGTCACCCCTCCACTTT
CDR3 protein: CASSLATGVERSPLHF

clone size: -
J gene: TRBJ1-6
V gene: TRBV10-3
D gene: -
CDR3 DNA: TGTGCCATCAGTGACAGAAATTCACCCCTCCACTTT
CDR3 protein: CAISDRNSPLHF

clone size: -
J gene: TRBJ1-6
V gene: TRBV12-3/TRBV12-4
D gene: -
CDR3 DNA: TGTGCCAGCAGCGCCCTGGGTGGTTCACCCCTCCACTTT
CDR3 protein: CASSALGGSPLHF

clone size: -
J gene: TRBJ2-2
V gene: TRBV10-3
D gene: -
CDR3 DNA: TGTGCCATCAGTGAGTCGGGCGGGTCCGGGGAGCTGTTTTTT
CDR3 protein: CAISESGGSGELFF

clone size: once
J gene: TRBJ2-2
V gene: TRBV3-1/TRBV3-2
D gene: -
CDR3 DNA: TGTGCCAGCAGCCAACTGTGGGGGGCGACTAAGTCGAACACCGGGGAGCTGTTTTTT
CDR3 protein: CASSQLWGATKSNTGELFF

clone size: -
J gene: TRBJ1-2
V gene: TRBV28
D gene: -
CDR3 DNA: TGTGCCAGCAGCGCACAGGGAAGGGAAGGCTACACCTTC
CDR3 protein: CASSAQGREGYTF

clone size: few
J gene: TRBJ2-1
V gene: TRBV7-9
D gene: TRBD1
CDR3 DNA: TGTGCCAGCAGCCCCCATCTACAGAGGGGGCAGGGGACCTACAATGAGCAGTTCTTC
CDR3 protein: CASSPHLQRGQGTYNEQFF

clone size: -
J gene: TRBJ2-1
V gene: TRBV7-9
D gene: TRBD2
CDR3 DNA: TGTGCCAGCAGCGTGAGCGGGGGGCGGAATGAGCAGTTCTTC
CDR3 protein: CASSVSGGRNEQFF

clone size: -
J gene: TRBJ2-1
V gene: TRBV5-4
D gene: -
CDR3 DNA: TGTGCCAGCACCCAGAGGGGCACCGAGAATGAGCAGTTCTTC
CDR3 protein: CASTQRGTENEQFF

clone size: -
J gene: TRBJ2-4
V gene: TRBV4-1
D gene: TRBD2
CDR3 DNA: TGCGCCAGCAGCCAACCTCTGAGGGGTGGACGGGGGGGCCCAGACATTCAGTACTTC
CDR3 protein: CASSQPLRGGRGGPDIQYF

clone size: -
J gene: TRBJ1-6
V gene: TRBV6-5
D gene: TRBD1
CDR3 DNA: TGTGCCAGCTACGCAGGGGGATCACCCCTCCACTTT
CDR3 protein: CASYAGGSPLHF

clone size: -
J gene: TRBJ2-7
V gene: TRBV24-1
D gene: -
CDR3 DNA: TGTGCCACCAGTGGACCGACTGCTGGGAGCTCCTACGAGCAGTACTTC
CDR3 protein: CATSGPTAGSSYEQYF

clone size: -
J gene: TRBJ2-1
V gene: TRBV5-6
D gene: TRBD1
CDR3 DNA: TGTGCCAGCAGCTCCCGACAGGGGTGGGAGCAGTTCTTC
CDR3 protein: CASSSRQGWEQFF

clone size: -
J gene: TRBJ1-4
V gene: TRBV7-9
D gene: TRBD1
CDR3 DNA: TGTGCCAGCAGCTTTGGGACAGGGGATGAAAAACTGTTTTTT
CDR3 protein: CASSFGTGDEKLFF

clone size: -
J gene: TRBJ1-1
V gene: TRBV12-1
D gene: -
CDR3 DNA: TGTGCCAGCACCCCTCCTCCGGGACAGCCGAACGGCACTGAAGCTTTCTTT
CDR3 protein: CASTPPPGQPNGTEAFF

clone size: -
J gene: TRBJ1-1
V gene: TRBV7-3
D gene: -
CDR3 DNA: TGTGCCAGCAGCCCCGGGATTCAAAATGAAGCTTTCTTT
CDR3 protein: CASSPGIQNEAFF

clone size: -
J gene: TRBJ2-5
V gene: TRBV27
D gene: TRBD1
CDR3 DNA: TGTGCCAGCAGTCTGCGTCCCGGGACAGGGATACAAGAGACCCAGTACTTC
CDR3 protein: CASSLRPGTGIQETQYF

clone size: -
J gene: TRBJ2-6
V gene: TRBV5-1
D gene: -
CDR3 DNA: TGCGCCAGCAGCTTCCGGGGGTCCTCTGGGGCCAACGTCCTGACTTTC
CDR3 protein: CASSFRGSSGANVLTF

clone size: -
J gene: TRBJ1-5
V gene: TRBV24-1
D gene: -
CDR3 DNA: TGTGCCACCAGTGACAAGGACAGAAATCAGCCCCAGCATTTT
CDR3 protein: CATSDKDRNQPQHF

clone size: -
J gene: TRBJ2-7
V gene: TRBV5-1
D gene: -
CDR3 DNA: TGCGCCAGCAGCTTGGGGGGATACGAGCAGTACTTC
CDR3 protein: CASSLGGYEQYF